These 9 T cell receptor beta chains were all obtained from the same sample, sequenced in a study of blood T cell repertoires in COVID-19. The repertoire was sequenced with immunoSEQ multiplex PCR; TCRdb's copy has only in-frame clones and lacks some. The table records around 110,000 clones, 70% to 80% of them present only once. Sequencing used peripheral blood. The receptors come from a man older than 75 with COVID-19, enrolled during active disease.

V is TRBV19 and J is TRBJ2-5, with D maybe TRBD1 (5 bases). From germline, CDR1 is LNHDA and CDR2 SQIVND (reference sequence). V gave up 5 bases and J gave up 5 bases, with 12 bases separating them. The CDR3 covers 13 residues. In DNA form, the CDR3 reads TGTGCCAGTAGTGGGGCCGCCGGTGAGACCCAGTACTTC. It codes for CASSGAAGETQYF.

The sample holds a few counts of this clone. V usage is TRBV5-1 and J usage is TRBJ2-7; D may be TRBD2 (5 bases). The CDR3 length is 15 residues. Trimming took off 4 bases at V and 3 bases at J, with 17 bases between the two ends. Germline CDR1 reads SGHRS; CDR2 reads YFSETQ. The CDR3 reads CASSPKPEALYEQYF. CDR3 coding DNA: TGCGCCAGCAGCCCCAAACCGGAGGCCCTCTACGAGCAGTACTTC. The entire variable domain, with the rest obtained from reference TRBV5-1 and TRBJ2-7, is as follows: KAGVTQTPRYLIKTRGQQVTLSCSPISGHRSVSWYQQTPGQGLQFLFEYFSETQRNKGNFPGRFSGRQFSNSRSEMNVSTLELGDSALYLCASSPKPEALYEQYFGPGTRLTVT.

V is TRBV29-1 and J is TRBJ2-5; 8 bases are shared with TRBD1. V lost 0 bases to trimming and J lost 5 bases; unmatched junction nucleotides: 8. The CDR3 loop spans 15 amino acids. CDR1 and CDR2 from the germline V gene are SQVTM and ANQGSEA. This chain's CDR3 is CSVEDSGRGLETQYF. CDR3 nucleotides: TGCAGCGTTGAAGATTCGGGCAGGGGGCTGGAGACCCAGTACTTC.

V usage is TRBV7-2 and J usage is TRBJ2-3, with D maybe TRBD2 (5 bases). V lost 0 bases and J 1 base, leaving 8 bases between the germline ends. The germline V gene has CDR1 SGHTA and CDR2 FQGNSA. This CDR3 region has 15 residues. The CDR3 DNA sequence: TGTGCCAGCAGCTTAGCGGGAGTCCGCACAGATACGCAGTATTTT. Its translation: CASSLAGVRTDTQYF.

The rearrangement links TRBV9 to TRBJ2-3; TRBD2 matches at 10 bases. The germline V gene encodes CDR1 SGDLS and CDR2 YYNGEE. Losses at the gene ends were 0 bases for V and 8 bases for J; bases not matched to a gene: 6. The CDR3 runs 15 residues. CDR3 bases: TGTGCCAGCAGCGTAGGTGGGTTAGCGGGAGGTACGCAGTATTTT. Its translation is CASSVGGLAGGTQYF.

The CDR3 region is CASSEGSSGGYGYTF. Written as DNA, the CDR3 is TGTGCCAGCAGCGAGGGATCCTCTGGTGGCTATGGCTACACCTTC. This sequence joins TRBV7-2 and TRBJ1-2; no firm D call. The CDR3 covers 15 residues. V was shortened by 5 bases and J by 4 bases, with 17 bases between the two germline ends. Looked up from germline, CDR1 is SGHTA and CDR2 is FQGNSA.

The genes are TRBV5-6 and TRBJ2-2, with D uncertain. CDR1 is SGHDT, CDR2 YYEEEE, per germline. The V end lost 1 base, the J end lost 7 bases, and 11 bases lay between the germline ends. The CDR3 extends over 14 amino acids. The CDR3 sequence: CASSLRPTGGELFF. The CDR3 DNA is TGTGCCAGCAGCTTGCGGCCAACGGGCGGGGAGCTGTTTTTT.

V gene TRBV5-1 combines with J gene TRBJ1-1; the D gene is possibly TRBD1 (6 bases). Germline V lookup: CDR1 SGHRS, CDR2 YFSETQ. V lost 6 bases and J lost 4, with 7 bases in between. The CDR3 totals 11 residues. CDR3 nucleotides: TGCGCCAGCATACAGGGCACTGAAGCTTTCTTT. It specifies CASIQGTEAFF.

V is TRBV5-6 and J is TRBJ2-7; TRBD2 agrees at 7 bases. The trim removed 2 bases at V and 0 bases at J, leaving 11 bases unmatched. Germline V lookup: CDR1 SGHDT, CDR2 YYEEEE. The length of the CDR3 is 17 residues. CDR3: CASSLGVLAASSYEQYF. The CDR3, as DNA: TGTGCCAGCAGCTTAGGGGTCCTAGCGGCAAGCTCCTACGAGCAGTACTTC.